These 21 T cell receptor beta chains share one sample of origin, sequenced in a study of read filtering for tumor transcriptome and immune sequencing. From about 400 ng of RNA, a library with molecular barcoded alpha/delta and beta/gamma adaptors was made. TCRdb recomputed calls from the reads with MiXCR, one row per CDR3 protein. The table includes around 130,000 distinct CDR3 sequences, over 10% detected once. What was sequenced was a population of CD138-negative cells sorted from bone marrow. All receptors derive from a donor aged 40 or over with multiple myeloma.

The chain couples TRBV10-3 to TRBJ2-2; 13 positions agree with TRBD2. Germline V gene lookup returns CDR1 ENHRY and CDR2 SYGVKD. With 8 bases clipped from V and 5 bases from J, the junction kept 5 bases outside the gene matches. This CDR3 comprises 15 residues. The CDR3 DNA sequence: TGTGCCATCGGACTAGCGGGAGAAGGTACCGGGGAGCTGTTTTTT. Its translation is CAIGLAGEGTGELFF.

This clonotype was picked up many times. The chain has TRBV28 and TRBJ2-1, with a possible D match to TRBD2 (6 bases). Germline V gives CDR1 MDHEN, CDR2 SYDVKM. Trimming removed 6 bases from V and 5 bases from J, with 11 bases in between. This CDR3 comprises 13 residues. Here the CDR3 DNA reads TGTGCCAGCAGCGGGGGATTGGACAATGAGCAGTTCTTC. Protein: CASSGGLDNEQFF.

In regard to this clonotype: A much larger clonotype is one base distant, so this may be a read error. The gene calls are TRBV7-8 and TRBJ2-6, with D perhaps matching TRBD1 (6 bases). In germline, CDR1 is SGHVS, CDR2 FQNEAQ. This CDR3 has 15 residues. The CDR3 here is CTSSLGTSGANVLTF. Written as DNA, the CDR3 is TGTACCAGCAGCTTAGGGACATCCGGGGCCAACGTCCTGACTTTC.

V is TRBV4-2 and J is TRBJ1-4; no reliable D call. The CDR3 contains 14 residues. Germline loops: CDR1 LGHNA, CDR2 YNFKEQ. V gave up 0 bases and J gave up 7 bases, with 9 bases separating them. CDR3 sequence: CASSQDGSGEKLFF. CDR3 DNA sequence: TGTGCCAGCAGCCAAGACGGGAGCGGTGAAAAACTGTTTTTT.

This clonotype was detected many times. V and J are TRBV3-1 and TRBJ1-1, with TRBD1 matching over 10 bases. The CDR3 sequence is 15 residues long. V was pared by 0 bases and J by 9 bases, with 7 bases of the junction left unmatched. Germline CDR1 is LGHDT and CDR2 is YNNKEL (reference sequence). CDR3 amino acids: CASSQDPGQGRKAFF. CDR3 coding DNA: TGTGCCAGCAGCCAAGACCCGGGACAGGGGAGGAAAGCTTTCTTT.

Only a few counts were recorded for this clonotype. A much more abundant neighbour one base away suggests this may be a read error. The CDR3 sequence: CAGSLELHQPQHF. The CDR3 bases are TGTGCCGGCAGCTTGGAACTTCATCAGCCCCAGCATTTT. The rearrangement links TRBV7-8 to TRBJ1-5; no firm D call. The CDR3 has 13 residues. Germline V gene lookup returns CDR1 SGHVS and CDR2 FQNEAQ.

The chain is built from TRBV25-1 and TRBJ2-7; D may correspond to TRBD1 or TRBD2 (5 bases each). The CDR3 runs 11 residues. The germline V gene has CDR1 MGHDK and CDR2 SYGVNS. Trimming left V 10 bases short and J 9 bases short, with 16 bases between. CDR3 protein: CAKTPRGLQYF. In DNA, the CDR3 is TGTGCCAAAACCCCCCGGGGCCTGCAGTACTTC.

Turning to this clonotype: Mismatch with germline at one junction end may stem from a read error. The rearrangement joins TRBV4-1 to TRBJ1-5, with TRBD1 matching over 7 bases. The CDR3 is made up of 16 amino acids. Germline lookup yields CDR1 MGHRA and CDR2 YSYEKL. DNA for the CDR3: TGCGCCGGCAGCCGACCCGCCAGGGGGAGCAATCAGCCCCAGCATTTT. Amino acids: CAGSRPARGSNQPQHF.

This clonotype was found many times. A junction boundary mismatches the germline segment, possibly from a read error. The chain joins TRBV20-1 to TRBJ1-5; D is perhaps TRBD1 (6 bases). The CDR3 runs to 14 residues. CDR1 DFQATT and CDR2 SNEGSKA come from the germline V gene (reference sequence). The CDR3 loop reads CSSREAGGNQPQHF. The CDR3 DNA sequence: TGCAGTTCTAGGGAGGCAGGGGGCAATCAGCCCCAGCATTTT.

This clonotype showed up many times. The V call is TRBV4-2, the J call TRBJ2-1; D perhaps matches TRBD1 (5 bases). Germline V gene lookup returns CDR1 LGHNA and CDR2 YNFKEQ. The CDR3 is made up of 14 amino acids. The V and J ends lost 4 bases and 9 bases respectively, with 16 bases between them. The chain's CDR3 is CASSRRQGVAEQFF. The CDR3 DNA sequence: TGTGCCAGCAGCCGCCGTCAAGGGGTGGCTGAGCAGTTCTTC.

The table lists this clonotype with many counts. The chain has TRBV20-1 and TRBJ2-2; no clear D gene. This CDR3 has 12 residues. V lost 1 base to trimming and J lost 7 bases, with 7 bases between them. Germline V CDR1 and CDR2: DFQATT, SNEGSKA (reference sequence). The CDR3 nucleotides read TGCAGTGCTAGAGGTCGGGTCGGGGAGCTGTTTTTT. As protein: CSARGRVGELFF.

V usage is TRBV5-7 and J usage is TRBJ1-2; no definite D call. TRBV5-7 is noted as an ORF with a role that remains uncertain. The V and J ends lost 6 bases and 4 bases respectively, with 10 bases between them. CDR3 length equals 12 residues. The CDR3 reads CASINSLYGYTF. CDR3 bases: TGTGCCAGCATTAACAGTCTCTATGGCTACACCTTC.

The sample holds many counts of this clonotype. The chain is built from TRBV7-2 and TRBJ1-5; 8 bases are shared with TRBD1. The CDR3 consists of 14 residues. After removal of 4 bases from V and 6 bases from J, the junction contained 5 bases not matched to a gene. Germline V gene sequence: CDR1 SGHTA, CDR2 FQGNSA. The CDR3 coding sequence is TGTGCCAGCAGCTCAGGGGGCGTCGGTCAGCCCCAGCATTTT. Its translation: CASSSGGVGQPQHF. Full variable domain (rest looked up from reference TRBV7-2 and TRBJ1-5): GAGVSQSPSNKVTEKGKDVELRCDPISGHTALYWYRQSLGQGLEFLIYFQGNSAPDKSGLPSDRFSAERTGGSVSTLTIQRTQQEDSAVYLCASSSGGVGQPQHFGDGTRLSIL.

As to this clonotype: The conserved phenylalanine or tryptophan normally closing the CDR3 is absent here, so this likely arose from a read error. This chain uses TRBV3-1 with TRBJ2-1; no reliable D call. This CDR3 is built from 14 residues. V was shortened by 4 bases and J by 0 bases, with 7 bases between the two germline ends. Germline CDR1 reads LGHDT; CDR2 reads YNNKEL (reference sequence). For the CDR3, the DNA is TGTGCCAGCAGCCCTTCCAGCTCCTACAATGAGCAGTTCCTC. Its protein is CASSPSSSYNEQFL.

This clonotype showed up many times. The junction shows a germline mismatch at one end, possibly a read error. This chain connects TRBV18 to TRBJ2-5, with 7 bases that match TRBD2. The CDR3 loop spans 14 amino acids. Germline CDR1 and CDR2: KGHSH and LQKENI. Written as DNA, the CDR3 is TGTGCCAGCTCACCGGGGAGGGGCCAAGAGACTCAGTACTTC. It specifies CASSPGRGQETQYF.

This clonotype was counted at least ten times. The J gene is TRBJ2-1, the V gene TRBV2; D may be TRBD2 (5 bases). The CDR3 has 14 residues. V lost 1 base and J 6 bases, leaving 10 bases between the germline ends. Germline loops: CDR1 SNHLY, CDR2 FYNNEI. The CDR3 nucleotides are TGTGCCAGCAGTGAAGGGGTAGCGAGCAATGAGCAGTTCTTC. Its protein is CASSEGVASNEQFF.

Of note for this clonotype: One end of the junction does not line up with germline, which may come from a read error. The chain has TRBV28 and TRBJ2-5; the D gene could be TRBD1 or TRBD2 (6 bases each). Germline V CDR1 and CDR2: MDHEN, SYDVKM. This CDR3 has 15 residues. Here the CDR3 reads CANSYSGAYQETQYF. The CDR3 region has the DNA TGTGCCAACAGTTACTCGGGGGCCTACCAAGAGACCCAGTACTTC.

In its sample, this clonotype was seen many times. V gene TRBV3-1 combines with J gene TRBJ2-2, with D possibly TRBD2 on 6 matching bases. The CDR3 has 15 residues. CDR1 and CDR2 (germline): LGHDT, YNNKEL (reference sequence). V was cut by 7 bases and J by 5 bases, with 17 bases left in between. Here the CDR3 DNA reads TGTGCCAGCACCCCTCCGGGGGTTCGAACCGGGGAGCTGTTTTTT. As protein: CASTPPGVRTGELFF.

As to this clonotype: A much larger clone differs by one base, so this may be a read error. This sequence joins TRBV20-1 and TRBJ2-3, with a weak D call TRBD1 (5 bases). The end of the DNA aligns better with TRBJ1-5, so the J call may be wrong. This CDR3 comprises 18 residues. Germline V gene sequence: CDR1 DFQATT, CDR2 SNEGSKA (reference sequence). The CDR3 DNA reads as TGCAGTGCCCCGATGGGGACTAGCGGGAGGCAGAGCACAGATACGCAGCATTTT. The encoded protein is CSAPMGTSGRQSTDTQHF.

This clonotype was picked up many times. The genes are TRBV20-1 and TRBJ2-5, with TRBD2 matching over 8 bases. Germline V CDR1 and CDR2: DFQATT, SNEGSKA (reference sequence). The length of the CDR3 is 13 residues. J gave up 1 base and V 4 bases, and 2 bases lay outside the gene matches. The CDR3 DNA sequence: TGCAGTGCTATCAGCGGGGGCCAAGAGACCCAGTACTTC. Translation gives CSAISGGQETQYF.

This clonotype appeared many times. This sequence joins TRBV6-5 and TRBJ2-3, with unresolved D. The CDR3 is made up of 11 amino acids. V lost 6 bases to trimming and J lost 9 bases, with 10 bases between them. Germline lookup yields CDR1 MNHEY and CDR2 SVGAGI. CDR3 bases: TGTGCCAGCAGCCGGAGAGAAACGCAGTATTTT. This gives the protein CASSRRETQYF.